These 29 T cell receptor beta chains were sequenced from one sample in a study of CD8+ T cells in alopecia areata. cDNA prepared by RNA extraction and subsequent reverse transcription served as the template for sequencing. Assay: immunoSEQ multiplex PCR; the TCRdb copy retains only in-frame clones and omits some. Among about 190,000 clones, roughly three fifths were seen once, and the ten largest hold 0.65% to 0.7%. This sample's treatment: oral pan-JAK inhibitor, 5-10 mg twice daily. This sample comprised CD4+ T cells sorted from blood, obtained at week 4, from a patient treated with tofacitinib. These receptors came from a human donor with alopecia areata.

Turning to this clone: Other DNA sequences of this sample code for an identical CDR3. The V call is TRBV29-1, the J call TRBJ2-7; D not resolved. Germline CDR1 SQVTM, CDR2 ANQGSEA. The V and J ends lost 4 bases and 2 bases respectively, with 6 bases between them. The CDR3 covers 11 residues. CDR3 loop: CSVGEAYEQYF. Written as DNA, the CDR3 is TGCAGCGTTGGGGAAGCCTACGAGCAGTACTTC.

This clone was seen a few times. J is TRBJ2-6 and V is TRBV29-1, with D possibly matching TRBD1 (6 bases). The length of the CDR3 is 18 residues. Trimming took off 2 bases at V and 0 bases at J, with 17 bases between the two ends. Looked up from germline, CDR1 is SQVTM and CDR2 is ANQGSEA. The CDR3 nucleotides read TGCAGCGTTGAAAAGGGCGGCAGGGGAAGCTCTGGGGCCAACGTCCTGACTTTC. Amino acids: CSVEKGGRGSSGANVLTF. The variable domain in full, with the rest retrieved from reference TRBV29-1 and TRBJ2-6, is SAVISQKPSRDICQRGTSLTIQCQVDSQVTMMFWYRQQPGQSLTLIATANQGSEATYESGFVIDKFPISRPNLTFSTLTVSNMSPEDSSIYLCSVEKGGRGSSGANVLTFGAGSRLTVL.

CDR3 loop: CAWMSGGIYEQYF. The CDR3 DNA follows: TGTGCCTGGATGTCAGGGGGCATCTACGAGCAGTACTTC. V gene TRBV30 combines with J gene TRBJ2-7, with 8 bases matching TRBD1. The CDR3 totals 13 residues. V shed 4 bases and J 3 bases; nucleotides not matched to a gene: 5. Germline-derived CDR1 and CDR2 are GTSNPN and SVGIG (reference sequence). The full variable domain, its missing parts supplied by reference TRBV30 and TRBJ2-7, is SQTIHQWPATLVQPVGSPLSLECTVEGTSNPNLYWYRQAAGRGLQLLFYSVGIGQISSEVPQNLSASRPQDRQFILSSKKLLLSDSGFYLCAWMSGGIYEQYFGPGTRLTVT.

In this sample, this clone turned up once. The chain is built from TRBV4-2 and TRBJ2-2; D ambiguous. V was pared by 1 base and J by 4 bases, with 1 base between. Germline CDR1 and CDR2: LGHNA and YNFKEQ. This CDR3 contains 12 residues. Here the CDR3 reads CASSQATGELFF. Here the CDR3 DNA reads TGTGCCAGCAGCCAAGCCACCGGGGAGCTGTTTTTT.

The chain is built from TRBV13 and TRBJ2-5; D possibly corresponds to TRBD2 (7 bases). The CDR3 has 16 residues. Trimming took 5 bases from V and 5 from J, leaving 21 bases between them. The germline V gene encodes CDR1 PRHDT and CDR2 FYEKMQ (reference sequence). DNA for the CDR3: TGTGCCAGCAGCCCAAGGGGGGGACCCCGCACCGAGACCCAGTACTTC. It codes for CASSPRGGPRTETQYF.

This clone was counted a few times. The chain couples TRBV2 to TRBJ2-7, with 7 bases that match TRBD1. The CDR3 is made up of 13 amino acids. The germline V gene has CDR1 SNHLY and CDR2 FYNNEI. The V gene end was trimmed by 6 bases and the J gene end by 4 bases; junction bases not matched to a gene: 6. The CDR3, as DNA: TGTGCCAGCAGGGCCGACAGGGAATACGAGCAGTACTTC. Its protein product is CASRADREYEQYF. The complete variable domain, with remaining parts taken from reference TRBV2 and TRBJ2-7, reads EPEVTQTPSHQVTQMGQEVILRCVPISNHLYFYWYRQILGQKVEFLVSFYNNEISEKSEIFDDQFSVERPDGSNFTLKIRSTKLEDSAMYFCASRADREYEQYFGPGTRLTVT.

The V and J genes are TRBV2 and TRBJ2-3, with 9 bases matching TRBD2. V shed 6 bases and J 6 bases; nucleotides not matched to a gene: 1. Germline V lookup: CDR1 SNHLY, CDR2 FYNNEI. The CDR3 extends over 12 amino acids. CDR3 in DNA: TGTGCCAGCAGCGGACTAGCGGATACGCAGTATTTT. Encoded protein: CASSGLADTQYF.

The rearrangement joins TRBV7-2 to TRBJ2-4, with 7 nucleotides matching TRBD2. CDR3 length: 16 amino acids. Per the germline V gene, CDR1 is SGHTA and CDR2 is FQGNSA. The V segment lost 6 bases and the J segment 3 bases; nucleotides outside the gene matches: 11. The CDR3 protein is CASSLVGGPGKNIQYF. The CDR3 DNA follows: TGTGCCAGCAGTTTGGTGGGAGGGCCGGGCAAAAACATTCAGTACTTC. The variable domain in full, with the rest retrieved from reference TRBV7-2 and TRBJ2-4, is GAGVSQSPSNKVTEKGKDVELRCDPISGHTALYWYRQSLGQGLEFLIYFQGNSAPDKSGLPSDRFSAERTGGSVSTLTIQRTQQEDSAVYLCASSLVGGPGKNIQYFGAGTRLSVL.

This clone has a handful of counts. V and J are TRBV27 and TRBJ2-7; 8 bases are a match to TRBD2. Trimming cost V 5 bases and J 2 bases; bases outside gene matches: 2. This CDR3 spans 13 amino acids. CDR1 and CDR2 (germline): MNHEY, SMNVEV (reference sequence). Written as DNA, the CDR3 is TGTGCCAGCAGTCGTAGCGGGACCTACGAGCAGTACTTC. Residues: CASSRSGTYEQYF.

This clone was detected only a few times. The chain uses TRBV13 and TRBJ2-3; the D is unclear. The CDR3 consists of 15 residues. V gave up 2 bases and J gave up 0 bases, with 9 bases separating them. Germline CDR1 reads PRHDT; CDR2 reads FYEKMQ (reference sequence). The CDR3 here is CASSLSKGSTDTQYF. Here the CDR3 DNA reads TGTGCCAGCAGCTTATCTAAAGGCAGCACAGATACGCAGTATTTT.

The chain combines TRBV5-4 with TRBJ2-7, with D possibly being TRBD1 (5 bases). Germline lookup yields CDR1 SGHNT and CDR2 YYREEE (reference sequence). The CDR3 covers 12 residues. Trimming stripped 2 bases from V and 3 bases from J, with 6 bases between. The chain's CDR3 is CASSFQGYEQYF. CDR3 DNA sequence: TGTGCCAGCAGCTTTCAGGGCTACGAGCAGTACTTC.

The rearrangement joins TRBV30 to TRBJ2-7; 7 bases map to TRBD2. Germline CDR1 GTSNPN, CDR2 SVGIG (reference sequence). The J segment lost 12 bases and the V segment lost 0 bases, leaving 5 bases of the junction unmatched. CDR3 length equals 11 residues. The CDR3 nucleotides read TGTGCCTGGAGTGTGTTGGGGACTACGTACTTC. This translates into CAWSVLGTTYF.

This clone was observed a handful of times. The rearrangement uses TRBV28 and TRBJ2-3; D remains unclear. The CDR3 spans 14 residues. Trimming took off 5 bases at V and 4 bases at J, with 13 bases between the two ends. Per the germline V gene, CDR1 is MDHEN and CDR2 is SYDVKM. CDR3 in DNA: TGTGCCAGCAGTCCGCCGTTAGGATCAGATACGCAGTATTTT. This encodes CASSPPLGSDTQYF.

This rearrangement joins TRBV25-1 to TRBJ1-4; 12 nucleotides align to TRBD1. CDR1 and CDR2 (germline): MGHDK, SYGVNS. Trimming removed 4 bases from V and 11 bases from J; junction bases left unmatched: 8. The CDR3 is 15 amino acids. The CDR3 region is CASSAGDRGQWKLFF. CDR3 in DNA: TGTGCCAGCAGTGCAGGGGACAGGGGGCAATGGAAACTGTTTTTT.

This clone came up a few times. The CDR3 here is CASSFRDRGRDEQFF. CDR3 in DNA: TGTGCCAGCAGCTTCCGGGACAGGGGGCGAGATGAGCAGTTCTTC. The chain couples TRBV7-2 to TRBJ2-1, with TRBD1 matching 12 bases. Germline lookup yields CDR1 SGHTA and CDR2 FQGNSA. This CDR3 contains 15 residues. J gave up 8 bases and V 3 bases, and 5 bases lay outside the gene matches.

The V call is TRBV11-2, the J call TRBJ2-7; 8 nucleotides agree with TRBD1. With V trimmed by 3 bases and J by 7 bases, 5 bases remained unmatched. The CDR3 runs to 13 residues. CDR1 and CDR2 (germline): SGHAT, FQNNGV. The CDR3 nucleotides read TGTGCCAGCAGCTTGGACAGGGCGGGGGAGCAGTACTTC. As protein: CASSLDRAGEQYF.

V is TRBV30 and J is TRBJ2-1, with D perhaps given as TRBD1 or TRBD2 (5 bases each). Germline V lookup: CDR1 GTSNPN, CDR2 SVGIG (reference sequence). V was cut by 0 bases and J by 8 bases, with 14 bases left in between. The CDR3 consists of 14 residues. The CDR3: CAWSVPGPIDEQFF. CDR3 bases: TGTGCCTGGAGTGTCCCGGGGCCGATAGATGAGCAGTTCTTC.

The CDR3 sequence is CASSESGYGYTF. In DNA form, the CDR3 reads TGTGCCAGCAGTGAATCAGGGTATGGCTACACCTTC. The chain is built from TRBV25-1 and TRBJ1-2, with D maybe TRBD1 (5 bases). The ends were cut back, 1 base at V and 5 bases at J, with 5 bases in the middle. This CDR3 region has 12 residues. The germline CDR1 and CDR2 sequences are MGHDK and SYGVNS.

The V gene is TRBV27, the J gene TRBJ1-1; D unresolved. V was pared by 5 bases and J by 0 bases, with 16 bases between. The germline CDR1 and CDR2 sequences are MNHEY and SMNVEV (reference sequence). CDR3 length equals 16 residues. The CDR3 spells CASSEIVGRMNTEAFF. In DNA form, the CDR3 reads TGTGCCAGCAGTGAAATTGTAGGGAGAATGAACACTGAAGCTTTCTTT.

This chain links TRBV15 with TRBJ2-4; D possibly corresponds to TRBD2 (6 bases). The germline gives CDR1 LNHNV, CDR2 YYDKDF (reference sequence). The V and J ends lost 3 bases and 0 bases respectively, with 18 bases between them. CDR3 size: 18 residues. The CDR3 DNA reads TGTGCCACCAGCAGCCTTAAGGCGGGAACCCTAGCCAAAAACATTCAGTACTTC. This translates into CATSSLKAGTLAKNIQYF.

The rearrangement uses TRBV7-2 and TRBJ2-4; 11 bases align to TRBD1. This CDR3 spans 14 amino acids. V was clipped by 3 bases and J by 7 bases; unmatched bases: 2. Per germline, CDR1 SGHTA and CDR2 FQGNSA. The CDR3 sequence: CASSFRDRGNIQYF. Written as DNA, the CDR3 is TGTGCCAGCAGCTTCCGGGACAGGGGGAACATTCAGTACTTC.

This chain uses TRBV30 with TRBJ2-7; D remains unclear. The CDR3 runs 11 residues. CDR1 GTSNPN and CDR2 SVGIG come from the germline V gene (reference sequence). The V end was cut by 3 bases, the J end by 3 bases, with 6 bases between. CDR3 DNA: TGTGCCTGGAGCCAGCTCTACGAGCAGTACTTC. It translates to CAWSQLYEQYF.

This clone has a handful of counts. V is TRBV19 and J is TRBJ1-1, with TRBD1 identical over 8 bases. This CDR3 has 14 amino acids. The V gene end was trimmed by 2 bases and the J gene end by 6 bases; junction bases not matched to a gene: 5. Germline values: CDR1 LNHDA, CDR2 SQIVND (reference sequence). CDR3 bases: TGTGCCAGTAGTATACAGGGGGCTGGATCTGAAGCTTTCTTT. Translating gives CASSIQGAGSEAFF. The variable domain in full, with the rest retrieved from reference TRBV19 and TRBJ1-1, is DGGITQSPKYLFRKEGQNVTLSCEQNLNHDAMYWYRQDPGQGLRLIYYSQIVNDFQKGDIAEGYSVSREKKESFPLTVTSAQKNPTAFYLCASSIQGAGSEAFFGQGTRLTVV.

The V and J genes are TRBV18 and TRBJ1-1; possible D gene TRBD1, 6 bases. The CDR3 totals 12 residues. Trimming took 2 bases from V and 10 from J, leaving 11 bases between them. CDR1 and CDR2 (germline): KGHSH, LQKENI. CDR3 coding DNA: TGTGCCAGCTCACCAAACAGGGAGGTAGCTTTCTTT. It yields the protein CASSPNREVAFF.

J is TRBJ2-5 and V is TRBV6-5, with D possibly being TRBD2 (6 bases). This CDR3 is built from 12 residues. Trimming took off 7 bases at V and 5 bases at J, with 11 bases between the two ends. Germline-derived CDR1 and CDR2 are MNHEY and SVGAGI. The CDR3 sequence is CASMGRTETQYF. The CDR3 region has the DNA TGTGCCAGCATGGGGAGGACGGAGACCCAGTACTTC.

The chain is built from TRBV13 and TRBJ2-3; 13 positions match TRBD2. The CDR3 consists of 17 residues. Germline V gene sequence: CDR1 PRHDT, CDR2 FYEKMQ (reference sequence). V shed 5 bases and J 5 bases; nucleotides not matched to a gene: 10. CDR3 in amino acids: CASSPGTSGILGDTQYF. The CDR3, as DNA: TGTGCCAGCAGCCCGGGGACTAGCGGGATACTAGGAGATACGCAGTATTTT.

The chain is built from TRBV10-1 and TRBJ1-1; D might be TRBD1 (6 bases). The V and J ends lost 0 bases and 0 bases respectively, with 17 bases between them. CDR3 length equals 18 residues. CDR1 WNHNN and CDR2 SYGVQD come from the germline V gene (reference sequence). CDR3 loop: CASSESRQGRGMNTEAFF. CDR3 DNA sequence: TGCGCCAGCAGTGAGTCGAGGCAGGGGCGGGGGATGAACACTGAAGCTTTCTTT.

The chain joins TRBV30 to TRBJ1-5; D is undetermined. This CDR3 contains 13 residues. V lost 0 bases, J lost 6 bases, and 9 bases lay in between. Per the germline V gene, CDR1 is GTSNPN and CDR2 is SVGIG (reference sequence). CDR3 bases: TGTGCCTGGAGTGTAGCGGGGAGTCAGCCCCAGCATTTT. It yields the protein CAWSVAGSQPQHF. Variable domain in full (rest from reference TRBV30 and TRBJ1-5): SQTIHQWPATLVQPVGSPLSLECTVEGTSNPNLYWYRQAAGRGLQLLFYSVGIGQISSEVPQNLSASRPQDRQFILSSKKLLLSDSGFYLCAWSVAGSQPQHFGDGTRLSIL.

J is TRBJ1-2 and V is TRBV5-4, with D hard to call. The V end was cut by 4 bases, the J end by 4 bases, with 17 bases between. This CDR3 region has 15 residues. Germline V CDR1 and CDR2: SGHNT, YYREEE (reference sequence). The CDR3 nucleotides are TGTGCCAGCAGCCGTCTTTTGGGAAGCGGCTATGGCTACACCTTC. It is translated as CASSRLLGSGYGYTF.